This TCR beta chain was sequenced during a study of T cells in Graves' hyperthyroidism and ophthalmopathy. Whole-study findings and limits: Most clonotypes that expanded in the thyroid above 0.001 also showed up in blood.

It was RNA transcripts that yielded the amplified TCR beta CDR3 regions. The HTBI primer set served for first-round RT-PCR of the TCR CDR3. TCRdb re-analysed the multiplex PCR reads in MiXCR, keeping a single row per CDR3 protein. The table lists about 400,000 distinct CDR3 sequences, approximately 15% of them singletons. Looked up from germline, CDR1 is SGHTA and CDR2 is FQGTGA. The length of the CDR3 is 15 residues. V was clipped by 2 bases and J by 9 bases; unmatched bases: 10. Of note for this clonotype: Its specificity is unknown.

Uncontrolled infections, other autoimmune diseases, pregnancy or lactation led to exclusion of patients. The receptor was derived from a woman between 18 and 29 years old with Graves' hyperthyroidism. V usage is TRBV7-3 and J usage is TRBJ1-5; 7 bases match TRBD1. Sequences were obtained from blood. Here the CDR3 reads CASSLGQAHSSPQHF. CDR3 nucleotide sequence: TGTGCCAGCAGCTTAGGACAGGCCCACTCTTCGCCCCAGCATTTT.